The present T cell receptor beta chain was sequenced within a study of prognosis after radiotherapy for stage I lung cancer. Turning to this clonotype: An end of the junction does not agree with germline; a read error may underlie this.

TCR beta CDR3 amplification from genomic DNA was performed by two-round multiplex PCR. The first PCR round targeted every TRBV and TRBJ gene with specific primers. In TCRdb, the multiplex PCR reads were re-called with MiXCR into one record per CDR3 protein. The data show over 9,000 distinct CDR3 sequences, 35% seen once. CDR3 length: 17 residues. In germline, CDR1 is SGHVS, CDR2 FNYEAQ. The V gene is TRBV7-6, the J gene TRBJ2-5; 15 positions match TRBD2. The sequencing used PBMCs, collected before or after stereotactic body radiation therapy (not recorded which). The receptor's source is a donor of 50 years or more with non-small cell lung cancer. CDR3 loop: CASSLLGTSGGWETRNF. The CDR3 DNA reads as TGTGCCAGCAGCCTCCTCGGGACTAGCGGGGGGTGGGAGACCCGGAACTTC.